The 30 T cell receptor beta chains below all came from one sample that was sequenced in a study of blood T cell repertoires in COVID-19. Method: immunoSEQ multiplex PCR; TCRdb's copy keeps in-frame clones and lacks some. The table has roughly 110,000 clones, approximately 88% seen once. Sample: peripheral blood. The receptors originated from a man in his fifties with active or convalescent COVID-19.

The CDR3 loop reads CASSVGQGSKGYTF. CDR3 DNA: TGTGCCAGCAGCGTAGGACAGGGTTCCAAAGGCTACACCTTC. The gene calls are TRBV9 and TRBJ1-2; 7 nucleotides align to TRBD1. After removal of 0 bases from V and 8 bases from J, the junction contained 7 bases not matched to a gene. CDR1 SGDLS and CDR2 YYNGEE come from the germline V gene. The CDR3 length is 14 residues.

V is TRBV6-1 and J is TRBJ2-3; TRBD1 matches at 10 bases. Germline CDR1 and CDR2: MNHNS and SASEGT. The CDR3 consists of 16 residues. J gave up 3 bases and V 0 bases, and 3 bases lay outside the gene matches. The CDR3 nucleotides read TGTGCCAGCAGTGAAGCAATGGGACAGGGGACAGATACGCAGTATTTT. Translated, it gives CASSEAMGQGTDTQYF.

This chain links TRBV30 with TRBJ1-2, with 11 nucleotides matching TRBD1. Germline trimming cut 8 bases from V and 2 bases from J; bases unmatched to any gene: 10. From germline, CDR1 is GTSNPN and CDR2 SVGIG (reference sequence). The CDR3 covers 15 residues. The CDR3 bases are TGTGCCGGAGGGGGACAGGGGGGGAAAAACTATGGCTACACCTTC. Translation: CAGGGQGGKNYGYTF. Drawing the rest from reference TRBV30 and TRBJ1-2, the complete variable domain is SQTIHQWPATLVQPVGSPLSLECTVEGTSNPNLYWYRQAAGRGLQLLFYSVGIGQISSEVPQNLSASRPQDRQFILSSKKLLLSDSGFYLCAGGGQGGKNYGYTFGSGTRLTVV.

The chain uses TRBV5-1 and TRBJ2-1; D might be TRBD1 (5 bases). Germline V CDR1 and CDR2: SGHRS, YFSETQ. The CDR3 loop spans 15 amino acids. Trimming removed 0 bases from V and 6 bases from J, with 13 bases in between. CDR3 in amino acids: CASSLDGAGINEQFF. CDR3 sequence (DNA): TGCGCCAGCAGCTTGGATGGTGCAGGGATCAATGAGCAGTTCTTC.

This sequence joins TRBV6-5 and TRBJ2-5; 10 positions match TRBD2. This CDR3 spans 14 amino acids. Germline CDR1 MNHEY, CDR2 SVGAGI. The trim removed 8 bases at V and 5 bases at J, leaving 8 bases unmatched. For the CDR3, the DNA is TGTGCCAGCCAGTCCCTAGCGGGAGTTGAGACCCAGTACTTC. Protein sequence: CASQSLAGVETQYF.

This chain joins TRBV6-5 and TRBJ1-5, with D maybe TRBD1 (6 bases). The germline gives CDR1 MNHEY, CDR2 SVGAGI. Trimming shortened V by 2 bases and J by 6 bases, and 11 bases separated the two germline ends. The CDR3 has 14 residues. CDR3 residues: CASSYRTEGQPQHF. The CDR3 coding sequence is TGTGCCAGCAGTTACAGGACAGAGGGTCAGCCCCAGCATTTT.

The J gene is TRBJ1-1, the V gene TRBV7-9, with 8 bases aligning to TRBD1. From germline, CDR1 is SEHNR and CDR2 FQNEAQ (reference sequence). The CDR3 consists of 13 residues. The V segment lost 5 bases and the J segment 7 bases; nucleotides outside the gene matches: 6. As DNA, the CDR3 is TGTGCCAGCAGCCAACAGGGGGTTGTTGAAGCTTTCTTT. Translation: CASSQQGVVEAFF.

The chain has TRBV3-1 (or the pseudogene TRBV3-2) and TRBJ2-1; 10 bases agree with TRBD2. The V and J ends lost 4 bases and 8 bases, in that order; junction bases with no gene match: 14. The CDR3 extends over 17 amino acids. The germline gives CDR1 LGHDT, CDR2 YNNKEL (reference sequence). The CDR3 DNA follows: TGTGCCAGCAGCCTGCCTATGGGTAGCGGGAGGTTGGATGAGCAGTTCTTC. Translation: CASSLPMGSGRLDEQFF.

This chain connects TRBV28 to TRBJ1-6, with a possible D match to TRBD1 (5 bases). The CDR3 runs 15 residues. Trimming removed 6 bases at V and 2 bases at J, with 11 bases between. CDR1 MDHEN and CDR2 SYDVKM come from the germline V gene. Here the CDR3 reads CASSWGGTYNSPLHF. Here the CDR3 DNA reads TGTGCCAGCAGCTGGGGGGGGACCTATAATTCACCCCTCCACTTT.

The V gene is TRBV11-2, the J gene TRBJ1-3; perhaps TRBD1 as D (5 bases). Germline CDR1 reads SGHAT; CDR2 reads FQNNGV. The ends were cut back, 3 bases at V and 9 bases at J, with 18 bases in the middle. CDR3 length: 15 amino acids. DNA of the CDR3: TGTGCCAGCAGCTTCCGCCCCGGGGGAGAGATCACCATATATTTT. Translated, it gives CASSFRPGGEITIYF.

This chain uses TRBV6-6 with TRBJ2-7; TRBD2 might be the D (5 bases). V was trimmed by 2 bases and J by 6 bases, leaving 8 bases between them. The CDR3 is made up of 12 amino acids. Germline values: CDR1 MNHNY, CDR2 SVGAGI (reference sequence). The CDR3 DNA reads as TGTGCCAGCAGTTACAAGAGCGGCGAGCAGTACTTC. This gives the protein CASSYKSGEQYF.

This clone showed up just a few times. The chain uses TRBV24-1 and TRBJ2-3, with D perhaps matching TRBD1 (6 bases). CDR3 size: 15 residues. The V end lost 2 bases, the J end lost 4 bases, and 12 bases lay between the germline ends. Germline V gene lookup returns CDR1 KGHDR and CDR2 SFDVKD. The CDR3 protein is CATSDSNRVSDTQYF. As DNA, the CDR3 is TGTGCCACCAGTGATTCCAACAGGGTTTCAGATACGCAGTATTTT.

V is TRBV28 and J is TRBJ1-2; 7 positions match TRBD1. CDR1 and CDR2 (germline): MDHEN, SYDVKM. The CDR3 sequence is 16 residues long. V was clipped by 5 bases and J by 4 bases; unmatched bases: 13. CDR3 nucleotide sequence: TGTGCCAGCAGTCGGCCCTTGACAGGGTTAAGCTATGGCTACACCTTC. This sequence encodes CASSRPLTGLSYGYTF.

The V call is TRBV28, the J call TRBJ2-2; 9 nucleotides align to TRBD2. Germline values: CDR1 MDHEN, CDR2 SYDVKM. V lost 7 bases, J lost 6 bases, and 15 bases stayed unmatched. There are 17 residues in the CDR3. CDR3 bases: TGTGCCAGCACCAAAAATCCGAGACTAGCGGAATCCGGGGAGCTGTTTTTT. It encodes CASTKNPRLAESGELFF.

The chain carries TRBV19 and TRBJ1-2; perhaps TRBD1 as D (6 bases). Trimming stripped 5 bases from V and 4 bases from J, with 17 bases between. The CDR3 is made up of 15 amino acids. Germline V gives CDR1 LNHDA, CDR2 SQIVND (reference sequence). CDR3 sequence: CASSAVGHLGYGYTF. The CDR3, as DNA: TGTGCCAGTAGTGCCGTGGGACACCTGGGCTATGGCTACACCTTC.

J is TRBJ1-2 and V is TRBV27, with no clear D. This CDR3 comprises 14 residues. The ends were cut back, 8 bases at V and 7 bases at J, with 20 bases in the middle. Germline values: CDR1 MNHEY, CDR2 SMNVEV (reference sequence). The CDR3 sequence is CASGVGRGLIGYTF. The DNA of the CDR3 is TGTGCCAGCGGCGTAGGTCGGGGATTAATTGGCTACACCTTC.

This sequence joins TRBV28 and TRBJ1-5; D is perhaps TRBD1 (5 bases). The CDR3 contains 16 residues. The V end lost 4 bases, the J end lost 5 bases, and 18 bases lay between the germline ends. The germline V gene has CDR1 MDHEN and CDR2 SYDVKM. The CDR3 DNA reads TGTGCCAGCAGTTCCTTGACGGGGGAGGAGTATCAGCCCCAGCATTTT. This sequence encodes CASSSLTGEEYQPQHF.

The gene calls are TRBV5-1 and TRBJ2-3; 11 bases align to TRBD2. From germline, CDR1 is SGHRS and CDR2 YFSETQ. Trimming took 4 bases from V and 4 from J; bases not matched to a gene: 14. The CDR3 is 18 amino acids. CDR3 in amino acids: CASSLIGIAGGPPDTQYF. CDR3 coding DNA: TGCGCCAGCAGCCTAATCGGAATAGCGGGAGGGCCCCCAGATACGCAGTATTTT.

V usage is TRBV14 and J usage is TRBJ2-7; 7 nucleotides line up with TRBD1. V lost 4 bases to trimming and J lost 4 bases; unmatched junction nucleotides: 7. Germline assignment: CDR1 SGHDN and CDR2 FVKESK. CDR3 length: 14 residues. The CDR3 is CASSLLGQQYEQYF. CDR3 in DNA: TGTGCCAGCAGCCTCCTGGGACAGCAATACGAGCAGTACTTC.

Turning to this clone: This sample includes further DNA sequences coding for the same CDR3. This chain uses TRBV3-1 (or the pseudogene TRBV3-2) with TRBJ1-3; D is uncertain. Germline-derived CDR1 and CDR2 are LGHDT and YNNKEL (reference sequence). This CDR3 has 14 amino acids. Trimming removed 2 bases at V and 2 bases at J, with 7 bases between. CDR3 region: CASSQSGTGNTIYF. In DNA, the CDR3 is TGTGCCAGCAGCCAATCAGGAACTGGAAACACCATATATTTT.

Turning to this clone: The sample carries other DNA sequences with the same CDR3. The chain links TRBV5-1 to TRBJ1-1; D not certain. The CDR3 length is 13 residues. V was pared by 2 bases and J by 1 base, with 6 bases between. Germline CDR1 and CDR2: SGHRS and YFSETQ. The CDR3 region is CASSLRGNTEAFF. The CDR3 region has the DNA TGCGCCAGCAGCTTACGAGGGAACACTGAAGCTTTCTTT.

The chain employs TRBV7-9 and TRBJ2-5, with D possibly being TRBD2 (5 bases). This CDR3 contains 15 residues. The germline V and J ends were trimmed by 7 bases and 6 bases, with 21 bases remaining between them. CDR1 is SEHNR and CDR2 is FQNEAQ in the germline V gene (reference sequence). Written as DNA, the CDR3 is TGTGCCAGCACCCCGTCCCCGTTGGACTGGCAGACCCAGTACTTC. Translated, it gives CASTPSPLDWQTQYF.

The DNA of the CDR3 is TGTGCCATCAGTGTTAGGAGTATGGAGACCCAGTACTTC. Translated: CAISVRSMETQYF. The rearrangement uses TRBV10-3 and TRBJ2-5; no reliable D call. The germline V gene has CDR1 ENHRY and CDR2 SYGVKD. The CDR3 consists of 13 residues. The V end lost 4 bases, the J end lost 5 bases, and 11 bases lay between the germline ends.

The CDR3 DNA is TGTGCCAGCAGTTCCACGTACACAATTGAAGCTTTCTTT. Translated: CASSSTYTIEAFF. The chain couples TRBV27 to TRBJ1-1; D unresolved. The CDR3 consists of 13 residues. Germline V CDR1 and CDR2: MNHEY, SMNVEV (reference sequence). Trimming removed 4 bases from V and 7 bases from J, with 13 bases in between.

The chain couples TRBV30 to TRBJ2-1; 7 bases fit TRBD2. The CDR3 spans 11 residues. V lost 4 bases to trimming and J lost 8 bases; unmatched junction nucleotides: 2. Germline V gene data show CDR1 as GTSNPN and CDR2 as SVGIG (reference sequence). The CDR3 nucleotides are TGTGCCTGGACCCGGGGGGATGAGCAGTTCTTC. It yields the protein CAWTRGDEQFF.

This sequence joins TRBV5-4 and TRBJ1-6; D not certain. The CDR3 extends over 12 amino acids. Germline CDR1 reads SGHNT; CDR2 reads YYREEE (reference sequence). V was shortened by 5 bases and J by 7 bases, with 7 bases between the two germline ends. CDR3 sequence: CASSSLNSPLHF. The CDR3 region has the DNA TGTGCCAGCAGTTCCCTAAATTCACCCCTCCACTTT.

The V call is TRBV28, the J call TRBJ1-1; the D gene is possibly TRBD1 (5 bases). The CDR3 length is 14 residues. V was shortened by 2 bases and J by 3 bases, with 10 bases between the two germline ends. Germline assignment: CDR1 MDHEN and CDR2 SYDVKM. The CDR3 here is CASSLVGEDTEAFF. The CDR3 DNA reads TGTGCCAGCAGTTTAGTGGGGGAGGACACTGAAGCTTTCTTT.

The J gene is TRBJ1-1, the V gene TRBV28; weak D call: TRBD1 (5 bases). The V gene's germline CDR1 is MDHEN and CDR2 SYDVKM. There are 15 residues in the CDR3. V was trimmed by 4 bases and J by 6 bases, leaving 18 bases between them. CDR3 residues: CASSWSAGVGAEAFF. The CDR3 coding sequence is TGTGCCAGCAGTTGGAGCGCGGGGGTAGGTGCTGAAGCTTTCTTT.

The CDR3 region has the DNA TGTGCCAGCAGCTTAGCCGGACAGACGAACACTGAAGCTTTCTTT. This translates into CASSLAGQTNTEAFF. The rearrangement joins TRBV11-2 to TRBJ1-1; D possibly corresponds to TRBD1 (6 bases). The CDR3 is 15 residues long. Germline CDR1 is SGHAT and CDR2 is FQNNGV. V was shortened by 1 base and J by 1 base, with 10 bases between the two germline ends.

The V gene is TRBV19, the J gene TRBJ2-1, with 9 bases identical to TRBD2. This CDR3 has 17 amino acids. V lost 0 bases and J lost 5; bases outside the gene matches: 8. Germline V gene data show CDR1 as LNHDA and CDR2 as SQIVND (reference sequence). CDR3 sequence reads: CASSIDTAGGLNNEQFF. CDR3 sequence (DNA): TGTGCCAGTAGTATAGACACAGCGGGAGGTCTGAACAATGAGCAGTTCTTC.